Described below is a single TCR beta chain sequence and its context. The authors generated TCR beta cDNA through 5'RACE template switching with UMIs. TCRdb reprocessed the 5' RACE reads; each CDR3 protein has one entry and no DNA is given. The sample table sets out 350,000 to 400,000 distinct CDR3 sequences. The data belong to a study of T cells expressing NK-cell markers. About the study: The sequencing cohort of eight donors included seven HCMV-seropositive individuals and one seronegative individual.

Per the germline V gene, CDR1 is SEHNR and CDR2 is FQNEAQ (reference sequence). The CDR3 covers 15 residues. The sequence was obtained from a woman aged 50 to 60 in good health. The sample taken for sequencing was blood T cells: a sorted CD56 or NKG2C T cell subset, CD4+ or CD8+ T cells, or bulk PBMC T cells (not recorded which). J is TRBJ2-5 and V is TRBV7-9; as DNA is missing, the TRBD1 call by TCRdb cannot be tested. The CDR3 is CASSLEVALGETQYF.